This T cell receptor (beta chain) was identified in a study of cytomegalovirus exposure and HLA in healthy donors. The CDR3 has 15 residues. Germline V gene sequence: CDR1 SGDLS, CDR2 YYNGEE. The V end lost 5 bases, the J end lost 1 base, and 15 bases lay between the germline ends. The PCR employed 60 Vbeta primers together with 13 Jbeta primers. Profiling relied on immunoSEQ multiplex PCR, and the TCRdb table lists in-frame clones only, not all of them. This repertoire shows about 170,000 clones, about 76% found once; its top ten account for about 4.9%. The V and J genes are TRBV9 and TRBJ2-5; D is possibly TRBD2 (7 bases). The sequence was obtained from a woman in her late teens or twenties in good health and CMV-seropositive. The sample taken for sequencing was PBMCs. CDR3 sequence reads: CASSRGGAIQETQYF. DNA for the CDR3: TGTGCCAGCAGTAGGGGGGGCGCCATCCAAGAGACCCAGTACTTC.